This T cell receptor (beta chain) is from a study of cytomegalovirus exposure and HLA in healthy donors. Study summary: The roughly 120 validation repertoires used the same platform as the roughly 700 first-cohort repertoires (as reported by a later analysis).

Trimming at V came to 5 bases and at J to 0 bases, leaving 17 bases not matched to a gene. The CDR3 is 19 residues long. Germline CDR1 and CDR2: SGHRS and YFSETQ. Data came from immunoSEQ multiplex PCR; TCRdb stores just in-frame clones and leaves some out. The table shows approximately 120,000 clones, with roughly 90% occurring only once. In its sample, this clone was seen once. As yet, its antigen is unknown. General study results and limits: Associated with cytomegalovirus, according to the listing, were 150 to 200 TCR beta chains. A few chains tied to CMV proved CMV antigen-specific in vitro. According to a later analysis, TCR clusters from the first cohort tended to co-occur in the approximately 130 validation repertoires.

The specimen sequenced was PBMCs. The TCR originated in a woman aged 18-29 years in good health and CMV-seronegative. This chain links TRBV5-1 with TRBJ2-3, with 8 bases identical to TRBD2. The CDR3 DNA sequence: TGCGCCAGCAGAGGGTATCTTACTAGCGGCCTACGTAGCACAGATACGCAGTATTTT. As protein: CASRGYLTSGLRSTDTQYF.